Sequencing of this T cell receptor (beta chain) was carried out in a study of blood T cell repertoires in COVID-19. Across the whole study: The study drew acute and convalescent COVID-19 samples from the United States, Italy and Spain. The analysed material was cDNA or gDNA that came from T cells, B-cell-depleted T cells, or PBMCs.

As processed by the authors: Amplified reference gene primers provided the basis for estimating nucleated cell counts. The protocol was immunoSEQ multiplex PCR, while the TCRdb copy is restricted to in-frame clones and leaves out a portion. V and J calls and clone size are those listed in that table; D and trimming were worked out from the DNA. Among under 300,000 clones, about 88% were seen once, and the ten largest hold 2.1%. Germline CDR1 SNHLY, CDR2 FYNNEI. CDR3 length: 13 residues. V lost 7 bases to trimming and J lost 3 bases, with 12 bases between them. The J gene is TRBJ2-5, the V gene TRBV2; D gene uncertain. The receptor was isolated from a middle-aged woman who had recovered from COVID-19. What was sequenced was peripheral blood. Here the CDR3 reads CASNPALEETQYF. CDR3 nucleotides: TGTGCCAGCAACCCAGCGCTGGAAGAGACCCAGTACTTC. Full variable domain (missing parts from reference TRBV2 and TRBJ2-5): EPEVTQTPSHQVTQMGQEVILRCVPISNHLYFYWYRQILGQKVEFLVSFYNNEISEKSEIFDDQFSVERPDGSNFTLKIRSTKLEDSAMYFCASNPALEETQYFGPGTRLLVL.